Listed here are 8 T cell receptor beta chains from one sample, sequenced in a study of post-analysis software for immune sequencing data. Findings and limits, study-wide: When patients were compared with controls, 4 or 5 TRBV segments were more frequent, TRBV5-6, TRBV5-1 and TRBV20-1 among them.

Libraries were made from TCR beta cDNA, and they carried unique molecular identifiers. A single record per CDR3 protein comes from TCRdb applying MiXCR to the PCR reads. The table records 600,000 to 700,000 distinct CDR3 sequences, about 60% of them present only once. For these receptors, no antigen is known. The sample consisted of blood. The receptors originated from a girl aged 2 to 9 with multiple sclerosis.

The genes are TRBV10-3 and TRBJ1-1; D not resolved. V was trimmed by 0 bases and J by 3 bases, leaving 5 bases between them. The V gene's germline CDR1 is ENHRY and CDR2 SYGVKD. The length of the CDR3 is 13 residues. CDR3 loop: CAISESADTEAFF. In DNA, the CDR3 is TGTGCCATCAGTGAGTCGGCGGACACTGAAGCTTTCTTT.

This clonotype was seen a few times. The rearrangement links TRBV29-1 to TRBJ2-3; D ambiguous. The V and J ends lost 7 bases and 2 bases respectively, with 10 bases between them. The CDR3 consists of 12 residues. Germline CDR1 and CDR2: SQVTM and ANQGSEA. CDR3 nucleotides: TGCAGCGCGACCCGATTCACAGATACGCAGTATTTT. Translation gives CSATRFTDTQYF.

The genes are TRBV20-1 and TRBJ2-1; tentatively, D is TRBD2 (6 bases). Trimming pared 1 base from V and 2 bases from J, leaving 15 bases between. The length of the CDR3 is 16 residues. The germline CDR1 and CDR2 sequences are DFQATT and SNEGSKA (reference sequence). CDR3 protein: CSARAVAGFPYNEQFF. The CDR3 bases are TGCAGTGCTAGAGCGGTTGCGGGGTTCCCCTACAATGAGCAGTTCTTC.

The chain is built from TRBV3-1 and TRBJ2-1; 12 positions agree with TRBD1. The ends lost 4 bases at V and 9 bases at J; junction bases unmatched: 7. The CDR3 is made up of 15 amino acids. Germline assignment: CDR1 LGHDT and CDR2 YNNKEL (reference sequence). Here the CDR3 reads CASSLSGTGGVEQFF. The CDR3 region has the DNA TGTGCCAGCAGCCTTTCCGGGACAGGGGGCGTTGAGCAGTTCTTC.

This chain uses TRBV10-1 with TRBJ2-7; 9 nucleotides agree with TRBD1. The CDR3 covers 14 residues. Losses at the gene ends were 5 bases for V and 9 bases for J; bases not matched to a gene: 11. Germline V gene data show CDR1 as WNHNN and CDR2 as SYGVQD (reference sequence). CDR3 sequence (DNA): TGCGCCAGCAGTCCGGGACAGGGTAGATTTGGGCAGTACTTC. This codes for CASSPGQGRFGQYF.

The chain is built from TRBV5-1 and TRBJ2-5; TRBD1 is a possible D gene (5 bases). CDR1 and CDR2 (germline): SGHRS, YFSETQ. V shed 4 bases and J shed 7 bases, with 20 bases lying between them. This CDR3 is 15 amino acids long. The CDR3 sequence is CASSLRDSPTGTQYF. The CDR3 DNA is TGCGCCAGCAGCCTCAGAGACAGCCCGACGGGGACCCAGTACTTC.

The gene calls are TRBV30 and TRBJ2-1; D is possibly TRBD2 (5 bases). V shed 0 bases and J shed 6 bases, with 9 bases lying between them. This CDR3 comprises 13 residues. Germline CDR1 and CDR2: GTSNPN and SVGIG (reference sequence). For the CDR3, the DNA is TGTGCCTGGAGTGTGAATAGCGTCAATGAGCAGTTCTTC. Its translation: CAWSVNSVNEQFF.

The chain employs TRBV20-1 and TRBJ2-1; D gene uncertain. V was clipped by 2 bases and J by 10 bases, with 15 bases between them. The CDR3 consists of 13 residues. In germline, CDR1 is DFQATT, CDR2 SNEGSKA (reference sequence). This CDR3 is CSARRPSREEQFF. CDR3 DNA: TGCAGTGCTAGACGTCCCTCCCGTGAGGAGCAGTTCTTC.